This T cell receptor beta chain came from a study of untreated major depressive disorder. From thawed PBMCs, CD4+ T cells were purified by negative selection. This clone was found once. Data came from immunoSEQ multiplex PCR; TCRdb stores just in-frame clones and leaves some out. The sample has about 25,000 clones, roughly nine tenths seen once. This sequence was found in a woman aged 25-40 years with major depressive disorder. The sample comprised CD4+ T cells from PBMCs.

CDR3 sequence reads: CASSLAAGEQYF. DNA of the CDR3: TGCGCCAGCAGCTTGGCCGCCGGCGAGCAGTACTTC. The chain uses TRBV5-1 and TRBJ2-7; the D is unclear. Between the trimmed V and J ends, which lost 0 bases and 6 bases, there was a span of 7 bases. This CDR3 contains 12 residues. Germline-derived CDR1 and CDR2 are SGHRS and YFSETQ.